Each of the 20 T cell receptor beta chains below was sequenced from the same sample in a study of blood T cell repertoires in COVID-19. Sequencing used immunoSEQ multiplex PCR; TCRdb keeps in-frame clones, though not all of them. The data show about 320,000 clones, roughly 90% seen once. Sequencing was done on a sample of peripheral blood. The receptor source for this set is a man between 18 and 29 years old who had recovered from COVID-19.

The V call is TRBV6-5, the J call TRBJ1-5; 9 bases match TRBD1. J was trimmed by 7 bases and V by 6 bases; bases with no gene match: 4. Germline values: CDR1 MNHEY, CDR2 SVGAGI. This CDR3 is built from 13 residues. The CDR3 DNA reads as TGTGCCAGCAGCGGGACAGGGCAACAGCCCCAGCATTTT. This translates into CASSGTGQQPQHF.

Written as DNA, the CDR3 is TGTGCCAGCAGCACACCAGACGGACAGGGGAAGGCTGAAGCTTTCTTT. Protein sequence: CASSTPDGQGKAEAFF. The V gene is TRBV5-4, the J gene TRBJ1-1, with 9 positions matching TRBD1. Trimming removed 4 bases from V and 6 bases from J; junction bases left unmatched: 13. Germline-derived CDR1 and CDR2 are SGHNT and YYREEE (reference sequence). This CDR3 contains 16 residues.

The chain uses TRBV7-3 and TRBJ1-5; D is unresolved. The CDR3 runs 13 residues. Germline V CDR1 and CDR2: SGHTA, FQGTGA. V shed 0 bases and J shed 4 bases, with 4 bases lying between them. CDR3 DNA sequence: TGTGCCAGCAGCTTAACGTCTAATCAGCCCCAGCATTTT. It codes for CASSLTSNQPQHF.

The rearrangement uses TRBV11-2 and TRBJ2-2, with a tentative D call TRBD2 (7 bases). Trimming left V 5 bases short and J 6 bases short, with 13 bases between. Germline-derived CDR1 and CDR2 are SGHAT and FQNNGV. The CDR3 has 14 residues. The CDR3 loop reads CASSPTGGPGELFF. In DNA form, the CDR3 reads TGTGCCAGCAGCCCTACCGGGGGGCCCGGGGAGCTGTTTTTT.

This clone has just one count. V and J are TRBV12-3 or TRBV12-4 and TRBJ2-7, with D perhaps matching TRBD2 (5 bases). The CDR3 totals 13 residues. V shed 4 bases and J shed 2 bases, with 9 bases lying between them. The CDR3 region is CASSSRGTYEQYF. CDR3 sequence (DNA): TGTGCCAGCAGTTCACGGGGTACCTACGAGCAGTACTTC.

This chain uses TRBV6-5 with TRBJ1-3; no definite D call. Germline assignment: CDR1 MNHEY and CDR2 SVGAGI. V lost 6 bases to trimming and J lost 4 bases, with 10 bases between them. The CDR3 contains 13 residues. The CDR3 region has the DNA TGTGCCAGCAGACGAGAGGTCGGAAACACCATATATTTT. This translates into CASRREVGNTIYF.

The CDR3 DNA follows: TGTGCCAGCTCAGGACAGGGGAGACAGCCCCAGCATTTT. This translates into CASSGQGRQPQHF. The chain uses TRBV12-3 or TRBV12-4 and TRBJ1-5; 9 bases map to TRBD1. With V trimmed by 8 bases and J by 7 bases, 6 bases remained unmatched. CDR3 length equals 13 residues.

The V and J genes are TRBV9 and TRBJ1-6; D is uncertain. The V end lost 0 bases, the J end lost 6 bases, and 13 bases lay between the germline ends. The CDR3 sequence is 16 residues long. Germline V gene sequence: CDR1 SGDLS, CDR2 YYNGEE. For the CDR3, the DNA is TGTGCCAGCAGCGTAGACGTTACACCTCTTAATTCACCCCTCCACTTT. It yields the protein CASSVDVTPLNSPLHF. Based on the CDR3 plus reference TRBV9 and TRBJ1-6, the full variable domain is DSGVTQTPKHLITATGQRVTLRCSPRSGDLSVYWYQQSLDQGLQFLIQYYNGEERAKGNILERFSAQQFPDLHSELNLSSLELGDSALYFCASSVDVTPLNSPLHFGNGTRLTVT.

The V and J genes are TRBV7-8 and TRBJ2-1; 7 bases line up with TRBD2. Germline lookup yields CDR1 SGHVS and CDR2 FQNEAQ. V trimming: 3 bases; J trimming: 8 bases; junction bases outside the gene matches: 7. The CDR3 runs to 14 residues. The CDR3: CASSFGLAAYEQFF. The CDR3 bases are TGTGCCAGCAGCTTCGGGCTAGCGGCTTATGAGCAGTTCTTC.

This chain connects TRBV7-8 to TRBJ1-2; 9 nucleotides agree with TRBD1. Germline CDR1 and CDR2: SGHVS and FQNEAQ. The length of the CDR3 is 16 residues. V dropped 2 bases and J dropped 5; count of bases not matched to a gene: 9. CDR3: CASSLSLDRGLYGYTF. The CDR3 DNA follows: TGTGCCAGCAGCTTATCACTGGACAGGGGTTTATATGGCTACACCTTC.

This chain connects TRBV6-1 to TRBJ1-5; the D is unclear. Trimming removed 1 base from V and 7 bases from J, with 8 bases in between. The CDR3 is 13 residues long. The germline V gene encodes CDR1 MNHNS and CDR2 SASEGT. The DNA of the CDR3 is TGTGCCAGCAGTGAAGGATTCGGGCAGCCCCAGCATTTT. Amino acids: CASSEGFGQPQHF.

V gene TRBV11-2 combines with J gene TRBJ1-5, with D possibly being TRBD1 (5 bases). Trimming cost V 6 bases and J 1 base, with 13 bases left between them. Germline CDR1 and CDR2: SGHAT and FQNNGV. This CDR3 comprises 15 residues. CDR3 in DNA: TGTGCCAGCAGGCCAGGGTCCGGGAGCAATCAGCCCCAGCATTTT. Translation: CASRPGSGSNQPQHF.

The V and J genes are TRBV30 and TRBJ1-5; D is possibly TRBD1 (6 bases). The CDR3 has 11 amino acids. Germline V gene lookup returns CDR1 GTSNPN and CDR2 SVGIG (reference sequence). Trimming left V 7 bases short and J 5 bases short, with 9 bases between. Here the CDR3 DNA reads TGTGCCTCAAAGGGGGATCAGCCCCAGCATTTT. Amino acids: CASKGDQPQHF.

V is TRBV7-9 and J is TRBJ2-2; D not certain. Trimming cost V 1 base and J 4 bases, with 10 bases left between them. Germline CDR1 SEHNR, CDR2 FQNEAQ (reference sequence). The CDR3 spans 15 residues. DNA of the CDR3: TGTGCCAGCAGCTTAGTGGCCAGGCCCACCGGGGAGCTGTTTTTT. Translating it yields CASSLVARPTGELFF.

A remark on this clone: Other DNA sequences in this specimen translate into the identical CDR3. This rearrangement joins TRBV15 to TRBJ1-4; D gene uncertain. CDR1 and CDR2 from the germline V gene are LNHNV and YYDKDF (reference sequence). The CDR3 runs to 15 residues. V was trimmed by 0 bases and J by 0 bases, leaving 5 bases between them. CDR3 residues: CATSRDPATNEKLFF. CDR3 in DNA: TGTGCCACCAGCAGAGATCCCGCAACTAATGAAAAACTGTTTTTT. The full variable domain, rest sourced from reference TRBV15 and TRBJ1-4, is DAMVIQNPRYQVTQFGKPVTLSCSQTLNHNVMYWYQQKSSQAPKLLFHYYDKDFNNEADTPDNFQSRRPNTSFCFLDIRSPGLGDTAMYLCATSRDPATNEKLFFGSGTQLSVL.

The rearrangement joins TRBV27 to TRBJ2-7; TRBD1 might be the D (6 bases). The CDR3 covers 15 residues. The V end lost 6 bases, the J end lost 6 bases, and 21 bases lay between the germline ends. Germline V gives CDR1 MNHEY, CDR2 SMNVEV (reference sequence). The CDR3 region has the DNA TGTGCCAGCAGCCCCGGGACACTCACGAGCGGCGAGCAGTACTTC. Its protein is CASSPGTLTSGEQYF.

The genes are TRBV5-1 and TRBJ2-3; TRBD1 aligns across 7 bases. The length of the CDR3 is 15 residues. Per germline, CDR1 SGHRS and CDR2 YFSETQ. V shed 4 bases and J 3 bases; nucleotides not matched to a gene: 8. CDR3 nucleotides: TGCGCCAGCAGCCCTACAGGGGTAGGGACAGATACGCAGTATTTT. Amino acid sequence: CASSPTGVGTDTQYF.

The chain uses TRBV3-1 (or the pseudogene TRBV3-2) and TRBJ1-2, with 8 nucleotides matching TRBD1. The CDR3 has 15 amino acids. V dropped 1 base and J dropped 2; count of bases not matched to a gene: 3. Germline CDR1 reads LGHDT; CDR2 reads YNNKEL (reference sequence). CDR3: CASSQGTGRNYGYTF. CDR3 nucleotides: TGTGCCAGCAGCCAAGGGACAGGGAGAAACTATGGCTACACCTTC.

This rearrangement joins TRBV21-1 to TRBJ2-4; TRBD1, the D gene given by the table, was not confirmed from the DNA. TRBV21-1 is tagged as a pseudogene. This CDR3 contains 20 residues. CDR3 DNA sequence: TGTGCCAGCAGCAAAGGGAATCCCAGGGGGCAGGGGACGGCCAAAAACATTCAGTACTTC. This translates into CASSKGNPRGQGTAKNIQYF.

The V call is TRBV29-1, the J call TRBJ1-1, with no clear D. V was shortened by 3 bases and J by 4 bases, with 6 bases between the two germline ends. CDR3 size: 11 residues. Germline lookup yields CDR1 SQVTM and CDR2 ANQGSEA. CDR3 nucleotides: TGCAGCGTTGATGAGGGCACTGAAGCTTTCTTT. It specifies CSVDEGTEAFF.